A single sample gave rise to the 9 T cell receptor beta chains below, sequenced in a study of OX40 agonist ivuxolimab in advanced cancers. TCRdb's copy holds only in-frame clones and misses some; the assay was immunoSEQ multiplex PCR. There are 30,000 to 45,000 clones in the sample; roughly 90% occur only once, and roughly a fifth lies in the top ten. Sequences were derived from CD4+ or CD8+ T cells sorted from blood, sampled in a trial of the OX40 agonist ivuxolimab. The receptors stem from an adult with an advanced solid tumor such as melanoma, head and neck, liver or kidney cancer.

This chain links TRBV7-3 with TRBJ2-3, with TRBD2 matching 11 bases. Germline loops: CDR1 SGHTA, CDR2 FQGTGA. This CDR3 spans 16 amino acids. J was trimmed by 2 bases and V by 5 bases; bases with no gene match: 6. In DNA form, the CDR3 reads TGTGCCAGCAGCCCGCTAGCGGGAGGACCCACAGATACGCAGTATTTT. It translates to CASSPLAGGPTDTQYF. Using reference TRBV7-3 and TRBJ2-3 for the parts outside the CDR3, the full variable domain is GAGVSQTPSNKVTEKGKYVELRCDPISGHTALYWYRQSLGQGPEFLIYFQGTGAADDSGLPNDRFFAVRPEGSVSTLKIQRTERGDSAVYLCASSPLAGGPTDTQYFGPGTRLTVL.

The rearrangement joins TRBV18 to TRBJ2-3, with a possible D match to TRBD2 (6 bases). The CDR3 sequence is 14 residues long. Germline values: CDR1 KGHSH, CDR2 LQKENI. The V and J ends lost 1 base and 3 bases respectively, with 8 bases between them. The CDR3 nucleotides read TGTGCCAGCTCACCACGAGGGAGGACAGATACGCAGTATTTT. Translation gives CASSPRGRTDTQYF.

Comment on this clone: The sample contains more than one DNA sequence encoding this CDR3. This chain links TRBV6-5 with TRBJ2-3; D gene uncertain. The CDR3 covers 13 residues. Trimming removed 2 bases from V and 2 bases from J, with 5 bases in between. Germline assignment: CDR1 MNHEY and CDR2 SVGAGI. CDR3 coding DNA: TGTGCCAGCAGTTACGGTTCCACAGATACGCAGTATTTT. Protein product: CASSYGSTDTQYF.

V and J are TRBV7-2 and TRBJ2-7; D gene ambiguous. The CDR3 covers 14 residues. The germline V gene has CDR1 SGHTA and CDR2 FQGNSA. Deletions cut 5 bases from V and 3 bases from J, with 14 bases between. This CDR3 reads CASSRSSWVYEQYF. The CDR3 nucleotides read TGTGCCAGCAGCCGTTCTAGTTGGGTCTACGAGCAGTACTTC.

V and J are TRBV28 and TRBJ2-5; a possible D gene is TRBD1 (5 bases). V was pared by 6 bases and J by 1 base, with 12 bases between. The CDR3 totals 14 residues. The germline CDR1 and CDR2 sequences are MDHEN and SYDVKM. The CDR3 nucleotides are TGTGCCAGCAGGACAGCGAGTCCCCAAGAGACCCAGTACTTC. Amino acid sequence: CASRTASPQETQYF.

The chain carries TRBV7-9 and TRBJ2-2; D not resolved. The CDR3 sequence is 10 residues long. Trimming removed 9 bases from V and 5 bases from J, with 4 bases in between. The germline CDR1 and CDR2 sequences are SEHNR and FQNEAQ (reference sequence). The DNA of the CDR3 is TGTGCCAGGGGGACCGGGGAGCTGTTTTTT. It translates to CARGTGELFF. Combining the CDR3 with reference TRBV7-9 and TRBJ2-2 gives the whole variable domain DTGVSQNPRHKITKRGQNVTFRCDPISEHNRLYWYRQTLGQGPEFLTYFQNEAQLEKSRLLSDRFSAERPKGSFSTLEIQRTEQGDSAMYLCARGTGELFFGEGSRLTVL.

The chain carries TRBV14 and TRBJ2-4; a possible D gene is TRBD1 (6 bases). CDR1 SGHDN and CDR2 FVKESK come from the germline V gene. The CDR3 loop spans 15 amino acids. V was trimmed by 2 bases and J by 6 bases, leaving 14 bases between them. The CDR3 is CASSQTGLRANIQYF. The CDR3 DNA is TGTGCCAGCAGCCAAACAGGGCTCCGGGCAAACATTCAGTACTTC.

CDR3 coding DNA: TGTGCCAGCAGTTGGACGGCGGACTATGGGGCTTTCTTT. It specifies CASSWTADYGAFF. The rearrangement uses TRBV27 and TRBJ1-1; D unclear. Germline assignment: CDR1 MNHEY and CDR2 SMNVEV (reference sequence). V lost 4 bases to trimming and J lost 11 bases, with 17 bases between them. There are 13 residues in the CDR3.

CDR3: CASSSSGVLGNTIYF. The CDR3 coding sequence is TGTGCCAGCAGCTCCTCCGGGGTTTTAGGAAACACCATATATTTT. The chain has TRBV5-6 and TRBJ1-3; D is unresolved. The germline gives CDR1 SGHDT, CDR2 YYEEEE. The V gene lost 3 bases and the J gene lost 4 bases, with 14 bases spanning the gap. This CDR3 is 15 amino acids long. The full variable domain, completed using reference TRBV5-6 and TRBJ1-3, is DAGVTQSPTHLIKTRGQQVTLRCSPKSGHDTVSWYQQALGQGPQFIFQYYEEEERQRGNFPDRFSGHQFPNYSSELNVNALLLGDSALYLCASSSSGVLGNTIYFGEGSWLTVV.